Sample share makes the clone carrying this TCR beta chain large (0.1 to 1%). Its target is unknown. These data are taken from a study of shared clonotypes between healthy human individuals. Regarding the study as a whole: Clonotypes shared by all four donors outscored non-shared clonotypes in generation probability.

CDR1 and CDR2 (germline): LNHNV, YYDKDF (reference sequence). The CDR3 contains 13 residues. The germline V and J ends were trimmed by 5 bases and 2 bases, with 10 bases remaining between them. Source study methods: Without quality scores, immunoSEQ junctional reads could not be filtered like full-length reads. Profiled with immunoSEQ multiplex PCR; TCRdb holds only in-frame clones, not every one. V, J and clone size were drawn from that table, and D and trimming were deduced from the DNA. Counted here are fewer than 350,000 clones, 80% to 90% occurring once; the ten biggest clones make up around 15%.

V gene TRBV15 combines with J gene TRBJ2-7, with D unresolved. The sequenced sample was memory CD8+ T cells sorted from blood. As for subset: CD45RO+ cells pooled with CCR7-negative TemRA cells. This clonotype was sampled from a man aged 18-30 years in good health. CDR3 DNA sequence: TGTGCCACCAGCCCAAGGATTACCTACGAGCAGTACTTC. Translated, it gives CATSPRITYEQYF.